A selection of T cell receptor beta chains follows, all from one sample in a study of blood T cells in healthy people across ages. TCRdb re-called the 5' RACE reads through MiXCR, storing one row per CDR3 protein. The data show 1.6 million or so distinct CDR3 sequences, about 31% seen once. Sample: blood. The source of these receptors is a woman aged 25-40 years in good health. CDR3s include the opening cysteine and the closing phenylalanine or tryptophan. The order of the fields is J gene, V gene, D gene, clone size, CDR3 protein, CDR3 DNA. A D gene is named only where the DNA matches it firmly. Size is omitted from some rows. Given values are once, few, many or a class for expanded clones.

TRBJ1-1 TRBV10-3 - - CAISDRGFGTEAFF TGTGCCATCAGTGACAGGGGATTTGGCACTGAAGCTTTCTTT
TRBJ1-1 TRBV6-5 TRBD1 few CASRETGTANTEAFF TGTGCCAGCAGAGAAACCGGGACAGCAAACACTGAAGCTTTCTTT
TRBJ2-3 TRBV27 - - CASSLSMARPTDTQYF TGTGCCAGCAGTTTAAGTATGGCCCGGCCAACAGATACGCAGTATTTT
TRBJ2-7 TRBV15 TRBD1 few CATSRGRGNYEQYF TGTGCCACCAGCAGAGGCAGGGGGAACTACGAGCAGTACTTC
TRBJ2-1 TRBV6-1 TRBD2 - CASSGVAGPIYNEQFF TGTGCCAGCAGTGGGGTAGCGGGACCAATCTACAATGAGCAGTTCTTC
TRBJ1-4 TRBV6-5 - - CASSYSTYTGTNNDKLFF TGTGCCAGCAGTTACTCGACCTATACCGGGACGAATAATGACAAGCTGTTTTTT
TRBJ1-1 TRBV6-6 - - CASSGSGQGNTEAFF TGTGCCAGCAGTGGATCCGGGCAGGGGAACACTGAAGCTTTCTTT
TRBJ2-1 TRBV12-3/TRBV12-4 - many CASKGYEQFF TGTGCCAGCAAGGGGTATGAGCAGTTCTTC
TRBJ2-5 TRBV5-1 TRBD2 few CASRRTSGSQETQYF TGCGCCAGCAGAAGGACTAGCGGGTCCCAAGAGACCCAGTACTTC
TRBJ2-3 TRBV20-1 TRBD2 - CSANLGTTTDTQYF TGCAGTGCGAACCTGGGGACTACCACAGATACGCAGTATTTT
TRBJ1-5 TRBV7-6 - - CASSLGSGDYSNQPQHF TGTGCCAGCAGCTTAGGATCCGGAGACTATAGCAATCAGCCCCAGCATTTT
TRBJ1-5 TRBV27 TRBD1 few CASRLGQGDQPQHF TGTGCCAGCAGACTTGGACAGGGAGATCAGCCCCAGCATTTT
TRBJ2-1 TRBV4-2 TRBD2 - CASSQIAGGRYEQFF TGTGCCAGCAGCCAAATAGCGGGGGGGAGGTATGAGCAGTTCTTC
TRBJ2-3 TRBV10-3 TRBD1 few CAIRGDSPDTQYF TGTGCCATCAGGGGGGACAGCCCAGATACGCAGTATTTT
TRBJ1-2 TRBV5-1 TRBD1 few CASSFTGTGGRTF TGCGCCAGCAGCTTCACCGGGACAGGGGGCCGCACCTTC
TRBJ2-3 TRBV7-9 TRBD2 few CASSFSSGGGTDTQYF TGTGCCAGCAGCTTTTCGTCGGGAGGGGGTACAGATACGCAGTATTTT
TRBJ2-5 TRBV3-1 - few CASSQGERETQYF TGTGCCAGCAGCCAAGGGGAACGAGAGACCCAGTACTTC
TRBJ1-5 TRBV2 - once CASSGLRDQPQHF TGTGCCAGCAGTGGGCTTCGGGATCAGCCCCAGCATTTT
TRBJ2-5 TRBV6-5 - few CASSLYRRSETQYF TGTGCCAGCAGCCTCTACAGGCGTTCAGAGACCCAGTACTTC
TRBJ2-3 TRBV6-5 - many CASSYDSTDTQYF TGTGCCAGCAGTTACGACAGTACAGATACGCAGTATTTT
TRBJ2-1 TRBV9 - - CASSAPFLAGGSYNEQFF TGTGCCAGCAGCGCACCTTTTTTAGCAGGAGGCTCCTACAATGAGCAGTTCTTC
TRBJ2-1 TRBV20-1 - - CSARGEGQGLAGSRGNEQFF TGCAGTGCTAGAGGCGAGGGACAGGGGCTAGCGGGGTCAAGGGGCAATGAGCAGTTCTTC
TRBJ2-1 TRBV7-3 - - CASSPNGGGVNEQFF TGTGCCAGCAGCCCTAATGGCGGTGGTGTGAATGAGCAGTTCTTC
TRBJ2-7 TRBV20-1 TRBD2 few CSAPLGLAGVGEQYF TGCAGTGCTCCCCTCGGACTAGCTGGGGTAGGCGAGCAGTACTTC
TRBJ2-7 TRBV6-6 - - CASSYVSGYYEQYF TGTGCCAGCAGTTACGTCAGCGGCTACTACGAGCAGTACTTC
TRBJ2-1 TRBV11-2 - - CASSLVVAGYNEQFF TGTGCCAGCAGCTTAGTAGTAGCAGGCTACAATGAGCAGTTCTTC
TRBJ2-7 TRBV7-2 - - CASSLGPLGSYEQYF TGTGCCAGCAGCTTGGGACCCCTTGGGTCCTACGAGCAGTACTTC
TRBJ2-6 TRBV4-1 - many CASSQDQGTESSGANVLTF TGCGCCAGCAGCCAAGATCAGGGCACCGAATCCTCTGGGGCCAACGTCCTGACTTTC
TRBJ1-4 TRBV12-3/TRBV12-4 TRBD1 few CASSSGQINEKLFF TGTGCCAGCAGCTCGGGACAGATTAATGAAAAACTGTTTTTT
TRBJ1-2 TRBV18 TRBD1 few CASSPDRDHGYTF TGTGCCAGCTCACCGGACAGGGACCATGGCTACACCTTC
TRBJ2-2 TRBV20-1 - few CSARGGALGELFF TGCAGTGCTAGGGGCGGAGCGCTCGGGGAGCTGTTTTTT
TRBJ2-1 TRBV29-1 TRBD2 - CSVGGWEGLINEQFF TGCAGCGTTGGAGGGTGGGAGGGCCTGATCAATGAGCAGTTCTTC
TRBJ2-2 TRBV10-3 TRBD1 - CAINDRGSGELFF TGTGCCATCAACGACAGGGGGAGCGGGGAGCTGTTTTTT
TRBJ1-5 TRBV4-1 TRBD1 - CASSQVAGGSQPQHF TGCGCCAGCAGCCAAGTCGCAGGGGGATCCCAGCCCCAGCATTTT
TRBJ2-7 TRBV12-3/TRBV12-4 TRBD1 - CASSLQGARYYEQYF TGTGCCAGCAGTTTACAGGGGGCGCGTTACTACGAGCAGTACTTC
TRBJ1-5 TRBV28 - once CASSQATIPSNQPQHF TGTGCCAGCAGCCAAGCGACGATACCGAGCAATCAGCCCCAGCATTTT
TRBJ2-5 TRBV11-2 - few CASSLDGSQRETQYF TGTGCCAGCAGCTTAGATGGTAGTCAGAGAGAGACCCAGTACTTC
TRBJ2-3 TRBV20-1 - few CSARDYPGQADTQYF TGCAGTGCTAGAGATTATCCGGGTCAGGCAGATACGCAGTATTTT
TRBJ2-1 TRBV5-5 TRBD2 few CASTQGLAGYNEQFF TGTGCCAGCACCCAAGGACTAGCGGGATACAATGAGCAGTTCTTC
TRBJ1-2 TRBV18 TRBD1 - CASFPGQPNYGYTF TGTGCCAGCTTCCCGGGACAGCCGAACTATGGCTACACCTTC
TRBJ1-4 TRBV10-3 TRBD1 - CAISASGQGAGSEKLFF TGTGCCATCAGTGCAAGCGGACAGGGGGCAGGTAGCGAAAAACTGTTTTTT
TRBJ1-1 TRBV20-1 - - CSARFPGGAGAEAFF TGCAGTGCTAGATTCCCTGGGGGGGCCGGAGCTGAAGCTTTCTTT
TRBJ2-5 TRBV4-1 - few CASSPLGTGAYQETQYF TGCGCCAGCAGCCCCCTAGGCACAGGTGCCTACCAAGAGACCCAGTACTTC
TRBJ2-7 TRBV29-1 - many CSVLNAPLQTYEQYF TGCAGCGTTCTCAATGCCCCCCTACAGACCTACGAGCAGTACTTC
TRBJ2-7 TRBV20-1 TRBD2 - CSAIPVLAGGTYEQYF TGCAGTGCGATACCAGTCCTAGCGGGAGGTACCTACGAGCAGTACTTC
TRBJ1-1 TRBV7-3 TRBD1 - CASSLQGADSTEAFF TGTGCCAGCAGTCTTCAGGGGGCGGATAGCACTGAAGCTTTCTTT
TRBJ2-7 TRBV9 TRBD1 - CASSPGQGWALDEQYF TGTGCCAGCAGCCCTGGACAGGGTTGGGCCCTCGACGAGCAGTACTTC
TRBJ2-3 TRBV30 TRBD1 - CAWRRTGTRHTQYF TGTGCCTGGAGAAGGACAGGGACACGACATACGCAGTATTTT
TRBJ2-7 TRBV6-1 - once CASTEGVVGAYEQYF TGTGCCAGCACCGAGGGGGTTGTAGGGGCCTACGAGCAGTACTTC
TRBJ2-4 TRBV5-1 TRBD1 many CASSPDRGNIQYF TGCGCCAGCAGCCCCGACAGGGGAAACATTCAGTACTTC
TRBJ2-7 TRBV3-1 TRBD1 few CASRGTGNSYEQYF TGTGCCAGCAGGGGGACAGGGAATTCCTACGAGCAGTACTTC
TRBJ1-2 TRBV29-1 - few CSVESGEQGGYTF TGCAGCGTTGAATCGGGCGAACAGGGCGGCTACACCTTC
TRBJ2-1 TRBV13 TRBD1 - CASSSYGQGNEQFF TGTGCCAGCAGCTCTTATGGACAGGGCAATGAGCAGTTCTTC
TRBJ2-1 TRBV27 TRBD2 - CASALGTSGNEQFF TGTGCCAGCGCGTTAGGGACTAGCGGGAATGAGCAGTTCTTC